These 32 T cell receptor beta chains were all obtained from the same sample, sequenced in a study of early T cells in non-severe SARS-CoV-2 infection. TCRdb redid the calling of the 5' RACE reads with MiXCR, one entry per CDR3 protein. The sample carries tens of thousands of distinct CDR3 sequences, 10% to 15% recorded once. The sequenced sample consisted of whole blood. These receptors all stem from an adult who was a healthcare worker with PCR-confirmed SARS-CoV-2 infection or an uninfected control (not recorded which).

In its sample, this clonotype was seen a few times. This chain connects TRBV6-5 to TRBJ2-1; possible D gene TRBD1, 5 bases. Looked up from germline, CDR1 is MNHEY and CDR2 is SVGAGI. The CDR3 loop spans 14 amino acids. The V end lost 2 bases, the J end lost 5 bases, and 10 bases lay between the germline ends. The CDR3 here is CASSYGAGNNEQFF. The CDR3 DNA follows: TGTGCCAGCAGTTACGGGGCAGGAAACAATGAGCAGTTCTTC.

This clonotype was seen ten or more times. The J gene is TRBJ1-5, the V gene TRBV28, with D perhaps TRBD1 (5 bases). The CDR3 extends over 15 amino acids. Germline V gene lookup returns CDR1 MDHEN and CDR2 SYDVKM. The V end was cut by 3 bases, the J end by 2 bases, with 11 bases between. In nucleotides, the CDR3 is TGTGCCAGCAGTTTGGGCGGGACGGGCAATCAGCCCCAGCATTTT. This gives the protein CASSLGGTGNQPQHF. The whole variable domain, remainder taken from reference TRBV28 and TRBJ1-5, is DVKVTQSSRYLVKRTGEKVFLECVQDMDHENMFWYRQDPGLGLRLIYFSYDVKMKEKGDIPEGYSVSREKKERFSLILESASTNQTSMYLCASSLGGTGNQPQHFGDGTRLSIL.

This chain links TRBV20-1 with TRBJ2-7; D uncertain. The CDR3 runs to 12 residues. Germline loops: CDR1 DFQATT, CDR2 SNEGSKA (reference sequence). Between the trimmed V and J ends, which lost 3 bases and 5 bases, there was a span of 11 bases. The CDR3 protein is CSARTGADEQYF. The CDR3 DNA reads TGCAGTGCTAGGACTGGCGCAGACGAGCAGTACTTC.

This clonotype was picked up many times. The V and J genes are TRBV5-5 and TRBJ2-7; D remains ambiguous. Germline-derived CDR1 and CDR2 are SGHKS and YYEKEE (reference sequence). The CDR3 contains 15 residues. The ends were cut back, 2 bases at V and 3 bases at J, with 15 bases in the middle. The CDR3 loop is CASSLGRPTDYEQYF. CDR3 nucleotide sequence: TGTGCCAGCAGCTTAGGAAGACCCACGGACTACGAGCAGTACTTC.

With regard to this clonotype: This clone may be a read error of a much larger clone one base away. The chain uses TRBV7-2 and TRBJ2-7; no definite D call. From germline, CDR1 is SGHTA and CDR2 FQGNSA. This CDR3 has 13 residues. Here the CDR3 DNA reads TGTGTCAGCAGCTCCGGACGTCCCTACGAGCAGTACTTC. Its protein is CVSSSGRPYEQYF.

This clonotype appeared many times. V usage is TRBV28 and J usage is TRBJ1-1, with D hard to call. Looked up from germline, CDR1 is MDHEN and CDR2 is SYDVKM. The CDR3 loop spans 16 amino acids. The V and J ends lost 0 bases and 0 bases respectively, with 11 bases between them. This CDR3 is CASSLWSGSMNTEAFF. CDR3 in DNA: TGTGCCAGCAGTTTATGGTCGGGGTCCATGAACACTGAAGCTTTCTTT.

This clonotype occurred many times. V and J are TRBV20-1 and TRBJ2-7, with 9 bases matching TRBD1. The CDR3 is 14 amino acids. CDR1 and CDR2 from the germline V gene are DFQATT and SNEGSKA (reference sequence). J gave up 6 bases and V 6 bases, and 12 bases lay outside the gene matches. DNA of the CDR3: TGCAGTGCACAAACGGGACAGGGATTCGGCGAGCAGTACTTC. Amino acids: CSAQTGQGFGEQYF.

This clonotype was seen repeatedly, ten times or more. This rearrangement joins TRBV2 to TRBJ1-6, with D uncertain. The CDR3 covers 15 residues. Trimming stripped 6 bases from V and 0 bases from J, with 9 bases between. Germline V CDR1 and CDR2: SNHLY, FYNNEI. CDR3 bases: TGTGCCAGCAGGGAACAGAGCTCCTATAATTCACCCCTCCACTTT. Translation: CASREQSSYNSPLHF.

This clonotype was seen at least ten times. One junction end does not reproduce the germline sequence, and a read error may be involved. V is TRBV29-1 and J is TRBJ2-1; D is unresolved. The CDR3 consists of 10 residues. Germline V gene sequence: CDR1 SQVTM, CDR2 ANQGSEA. The CDR3 bases are TGCAGCGTTGAAGGGGCAACTGGGATCTTC. Its protein product is CSVEGATGIF.

This clonotype was detected only a few times. The chain carries TRBV28 and TRBJ1-1; D possibly corresponds to TRBD1 (6 bases). This CDR3 is 15 amino acids long. Trimming removed 6 bases at V and 1 base at J, with 15 bases between. Germline-derived CDR1 and CDR2 are MDHEN and SYDVKM. CDR3 nucleotides: TGTGCCAGCAGCCCCCGTGGACAGCCGAACACTGAAGCTTTCTTT. It specifies CASSPRGQPNTEAFF. Full variable domain (outside the CDR3, taken from reference TRBV28 and TRBJ1-1): DVKVTQSSRYLVKRTGEKVFLECVQDMDHENMFWYRQDPGLGLRLIYFSYDVKMKEKGDIPEGYSVSREKKERFSLILESASTNQTSMYLCASSPRGQPNTEAFFGQGTRLTVV.

This clonotype was detected many times. This chain joins TRBV7-3 and TRBJ2-1; 10 bases line up with TRBD2. CDR1 and CDR2 from the germline V gene are SGHTA and FQGTGA. The CDR3 is made up of 16 amino acids. V lost 5 bases and J lost 12; bases outside the gene matches: 16. CDR3 amino acids: CASSETGGTSEGRQFF. CDR3 nucleotide sequence: TGTGCCAGCAGCGAAACAGGGGGGACTAGCGAGGGACGGCAGTTCTTC.

This clonotype was seen ten or more times. The chain carries TRBV2 and TRBJ2-2; TRBD1 aligns across 7 bases. The germline V gene encodes CDR1 SNHLY and CDR2 FYNNEI. This CDR3 has 16 amino acids. V trimming: 4 bases; J trimming: 6 bases; junction bases outside the gene matches: 11. The CDR3 loop reads CASSGETGAFSGELFF. In nucleotides, the CDR3 is TGTGCCAGCAGTGGGGAAACAGGGGCATTTTCCGGGGAGCTGTTTTTT.

This clonotype was counted a few times. V and J are TRBV28 and TRBJ2-6; 10 bases agree with TRBD1. CDR3 length equals 17 residues. Germline V gene sequence: CDR1 MDHEN, CDR2 SYDVKM. V dropped 4 bases and J dropped 3; count of bases not matched to a gene: 6. CDR3 amino acids: CASSSPTGGFGANVLTF. The DNA for the CDR3 is TGTGCCAGCAGTTCCCCGACAGGGGGCTTTGGGGCCAACGTCCTGACTTTC.

This clonotype was detected ten times or more. J is TRBJ2-1 and V is TRBV7-2; 10 bases line up with TRBD2. The CDR3 extends over 18 amino acids. Germline V gene sequence: CDR1 SGHTA, CDR2 FQGNSA. J gave up 7 bases and V 0 bases, and 12 bases lay outside the gene matches. CDR3 amino acids: CASSLAILASGSRNEQFF. CDR3 coding DNA: TGTGCCAGCAGCTTAGCGATATTAGCTAGCGGGAGTCGAAATGAGCAGTTCTTC.

This clonotype was detected only a few times. The chain is built from TRBV5-5 and TRBJ1-1; no definite D call. There are 14 residues in the CDR3. Germline CDR1 and CDR2: SGHKS and YYEKEE (reference sequence). V shed 0 bases and J shed 4 bases, with 10 bases lying between them. Here the CDR3 DNA reads TGTGCCAGCAGCTTGGGGCATGGAGGCACTGAAGCTTTCTTT. It translates to CASSLGHGGTEAFF.

The table lists this clonotype with many counts. This sequence joins TRBV18 and TRBJ2-7, with D perhaps matching TRBD1 or TRBD2 (5 bases each). Trimming removed 2 bases at V and 0 bases at J, with 8 bases between. The germline V gene encodes CDR1 KGHSH and CDR2 LQKENI. This CDR3 has 14 amino acids. Here the CDR3 reads CASSPGGPSYEQYF. The CDR3 coding sequence is TGTGCCAGCTCACCAGGGGGTCCCTCCTACGAGCAGTACTTC.

This clonotype was seen many times. J is TRBJ2-5 and V is TRBV20-1; TRBD2 aligns across 11 bases. The CDR3 has 14 amino acids. Germline CDR1 reads DFQATT; CDR2 reads SNEGSKA (reference sequence). With 5 bases clipped from V and 4 bases from J, the junction kept 6 bases outside the gene matches. In DNA form, the CDR3 reads TGCAGTGCTCACCTAGCGGGAGGCGGAGAGACCCAGTACTTC. Encoded protein: CSAHLAGGGETQYF.

The sample holds many counts of this clonotype. The rearrangement links TRBV3-1 to TRBJ2-7; the D gene could be TRBD1 or TRBD2 (5 bases each). The CDR3 loop spans 14 amino acids. Looked up from germline, CDR1 is LGHDT and CDR2 is YNNKEL (reference sequence). Trimming took 4 bases from V and 7 from J, leaving 17 bases between them. The CDR3, as DNA: TGTGCCAGCAGCCTACACGGAGCCGAGGGGGAGCAGTACTTC. Translated: CASSLHGAEGEQYF.

This clonotype appeared many times. The genes are TRBV28 and TRBJ2-7; 11 bases agree with TRBD2. The germline gives CDR1 MDHEN, CDR2 SYDVKM. The ends lost 6 bases at V and 5 bases at J; junction bases unmatched: 9. The CDR3 spans 15 residues. The CDR3 DNA sequence: TGTGCCAGCAGCAAAACTAGCGGGAGCTGGGACGAGCAGTACTTC. Translated: CASSKTSGSWDEQYF.

This clonotype was found many times. Sequence at one end of the junction differs from germline and may be a read error. The J gene is TRBJ1-4, the V gene TRBV29-1; no clear D. The CDR3 is made up of 12 amino acids. CDR1 and CDR2 from the germline V gene are SQVTM and ANQGSEA. The chain's CDR3 is CTVAGLNEKLFF. The DNA of the CDR3 is TGCACCGTTGCGGGTCTCAATGAAAAACTGTTTTTT.

The chain couples TRBV12-3 or TRBV12-4 to TRBJ1-1; 8 nucleotides match TRBD1. The CDR3 contains 15 residues. J gave up 5 bases and V 6 bases, and 11 bases lay outside the gene matches. CDR3 in DNA: TGTGCCAGCAGAGGACAGGGAGTGAGGGGAACTGAAGCTTTCTTT. As protein: CASRGQGVRGTEAFF.

This clonotype was detected only a few times. This chain uses TRBV28 with TRBJ1-3; no reliable D call. This CDR3 has 18 residues. The V end lost 3 bases, the J end lost 5 bases, and 23 bases lay between the germline ends. Germline loops: CDR1 MDHEN, CDR2 SYDVKM. As DNA, the CDR3 is TGTGCCAGCAGTTTTCTAGTCACCAGGACCGCGCGGCGAAACACCATATATTTT. Its translation: CASSFLVTRTARRNTIYF.

At least ten counts were recorded for this clonotype. The chain couples TRBV28 to TRBJ2-3; 7 nucleotides align to TRBD2. Germline lookup yields CDR1 MDHEN and CDR2 SYDVKM. Germline trimming cut 2 bases from V and 6 bases from J; bases unmatched to any gene: 5. The CDR3 consists of 14 residues. This CDR3 reads CASSLRLAADTQYF. The CDR3 DNA follows: TGTGCCAGCAGTTTACGCCTAGCGGCTGATACGCAGTATTTT.

The V and J genes are TRBV20-1 and TRBJ2-4; weak D call: TRBD2 (6 bases). The V gene's germline CDR1 is DFQATT and CDR2 SNEGSKA (reference sequence). Trimming stripped 0 bases from V and 7 bases from J, with 13 bases between. The length of the CDR3 is 14 residues. This CDR3 is CSARDAGRENIQYF. For the CDR3, the DNA is TGCAGTGCTAGAGATGCGGGGCGAGAGAACATTCAGTACTTC.

Notes on this clonotype: A much larger clone differs by one base, so this may be a read error. The chain combines TRBV29-1 with TRBJ2-7; D is perhaps TRBD1 or TRBD2 (5 bases each). The CDR3 loop spans 11 amino acids. The germline gives CDR1 SQVTM, CDR2 ANQGSEA. Here the CDR3 reads CGAGTPFEQYF. CDR3 bases: TGCGGGGCCGGGACGCCCTTTGAGCAGTACTTC.

The chain is built from TRBV30 and TRBJ2-5; D ambiguous. Trimming cost V 5 bases and J 5 bases, with 9 bases left between them. The CDR3 consists of 11 residues. Germline CDR1 is GTSNPN and CDR2 is SVGIG (reference sequence). The CDR3 region is CAWSLGETQYF. The CDR3 DNA reads TGTGCCTGGTCATTGGGGGAGACCCAGTACTTC. The whole variable domain, filled in from reference TRBV30 and TRBJ2-5, reads SQTIHQWPATLVQPVGSPLSLECTVEGTSNPNLYWYRQAAGRGLQLLFYSVGIGQISSEVPQNLSASRPQDRQFILSSKKLLLSDSGFYLCAWSLGETQYFGPGTRLLVL.

The table lists this clonotype with many counts. This CDR3 is CASSLRGTSGNTGELFF. CDR3 nucleotide sequence: TGTGCCAGCAGTTTAAGGGGGACTAGCGGGAACACCGGGGAGCTGTTTTTT. This chain links TRBV27 with TRBJ2-2; 11 positions match TRBD2. CDR3 size: 17 residues. Per the germline V gene, CDR1 is MNHEY and CDR2 is SMNVEV (reference sequence). V dropped 2 bases and J dropped 1; count of bases not matched to a gene: 3.

This clonotype was recorded at least ten times. The rearrangement uses TRBV7-9 and TRBJ2-5; D may be TRBD1 or TRBD2 (6 bases each). V was pared by 5 bases and J by 7 bases, with 20 bases between. Germline V gene sequence: CDR1 SEHNR, CDR2 FQNEAQ (reference sequence). This CDR3 contains 15 residues. As DNA, the CDR3 is TGTGCCAGCAGCCCCTTCACAGGGCTGGGGGGGACCCAGTACTTC. Protein product: CASSPFTGLGGTQYF.

The CDR3 DNA sequence: TGTGCCAGCAGCCGAGGACAATTCAATGAGCAGTTCTTC. The encoded protein is CASSRGQFNEQFF. V is TRBV7-2 and J is TRBJ2-1; tentative D call: TRBD1 (5 bases). There are 13 residues in the CDR3. With 5 bases removed from V and 6 bases from J, the gap between germline ends came to 11 bases. Germline V gene sequence: CDR1 SGHTA, CDR2 FQGNSA.

This rearrangement joins TRBV7-9 to TRBJ2-1; 8 nucleotides match TRBD2. Germline loops: CDR1 SEHNR, CDR2 FQNEAQ (reference sequence). V lost 5 bases and J lost 2; bases outside the gene matches: 8. This CDR3 spans 16 amino acids. The CDR3 DNA reads TGTGCCAGCAGCCAAGCGGGGGCGACGCCCTACAATGAGCAGTTCTTC. It specifies CASSQAGATPYNEQFF.

V is TRBV11-3 and J is TRBJ1-1; possibly TRBD1 for D (5 bases). The V gene lost 0 bases and the J gene lost 5 bases, with 10 bases spanning the gap. This CDR3 comprises 14 residues. Germline-derived CDR1 and CDR2 are SGHNT and YENEEA. The CDR3 reads CASSLEGPGTEAFF. CDR3 sequence (DNA): TGTGCCAGCAGCTTAGAGGGGCCGGGAACTGAAGCTTTCTTT.

This clonotype was counted many times. The rearrangement links TRBV7-2 to TRBJ2-1, with 7 bases matching TRBD2. V was pared by 2 bases and J by 1 base, with 5 bases of the junction left unmatched. This CDR3 is built from 16 residues. Germline assignment: CDR1 SGHTA and CDR2 FQGNSA. The CDR3 sequence is CASSLYSGISYNEQFF. In DNA form, the CDR3 reads TGTGCCAGCAGCTTATACAGCGGGATTTCCTACAATGAGCAGTTCTTC.